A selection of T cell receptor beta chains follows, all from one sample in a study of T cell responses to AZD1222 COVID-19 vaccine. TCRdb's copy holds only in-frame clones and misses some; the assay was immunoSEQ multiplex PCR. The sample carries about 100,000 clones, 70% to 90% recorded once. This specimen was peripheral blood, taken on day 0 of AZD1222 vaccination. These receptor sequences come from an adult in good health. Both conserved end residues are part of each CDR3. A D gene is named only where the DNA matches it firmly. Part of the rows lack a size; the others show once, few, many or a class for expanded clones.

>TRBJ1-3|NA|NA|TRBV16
TGTGCCAGCAGCCAATCATCGGGATCTGGAAACACCATATATTTT
CASSQSSGSGNTIYF
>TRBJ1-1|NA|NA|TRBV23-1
TGCGCCAGCAGTCCAAATCTTCAGGGCGAGACTTTCTTT
CASSPNLQGETFF
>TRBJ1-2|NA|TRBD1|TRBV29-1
TGCAGCGTCCAAACGGGACAGGGAGGGGTCGGCTACACCTTC
CSVQTGQGGVGYTF
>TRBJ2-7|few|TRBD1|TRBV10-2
TGCGCCAGCACCGGACAGGGTTCGGGCGAGCAGTACTTC
CASTGQGSGEQYF
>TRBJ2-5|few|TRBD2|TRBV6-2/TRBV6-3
TGTGCCAGCAGTCAGACTAGCGGGAGCCAAGAGACCCAGTACTTC
CASSQTSGSQETQYF
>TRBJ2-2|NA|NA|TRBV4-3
TGCGCCAGCAGCCTCGACGAATCCGGGAGCACCGGGGAGCTGTTTTTT
CASSLDESGSTGELFF
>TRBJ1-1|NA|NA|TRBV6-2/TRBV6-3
TGTGCCAGCAGTCGTTTCCAGGATGAAGCTTTCTTT
CASSRFQDEAFF
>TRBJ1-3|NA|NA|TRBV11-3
TGTGCCAGCAGCTTAGAGGTCCTGACGGACACCATATATTTT
CASSLEVLTDTIYF
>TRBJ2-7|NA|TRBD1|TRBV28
TGTGCCAGCAGTCCCGGACAGGTCTACGAGCAGTACTTC
CASSPGQVYEQYF
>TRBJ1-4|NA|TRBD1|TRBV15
TGTGCCACCTCGGACAGGGGAACTAATGAAAAACTGTTTTTT
CATSDRGTNEKLFF
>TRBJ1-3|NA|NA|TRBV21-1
TGTGCCAGCAGCACCCGGGACAGAGCCCTCTCTGGAAACACCATATATTTT
CASSTRDRALSGNTIYF
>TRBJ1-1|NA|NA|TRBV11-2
TGTGCCAGCAGTTTACCCCGGGGGGGAGCTTTCTTT
CASSLPRGGAFF
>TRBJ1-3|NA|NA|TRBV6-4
TGTGCCAGCAGTGACGATCTAAACACCATATATTTT
CASSDDLNTIYF
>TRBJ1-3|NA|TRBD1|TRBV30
TGTGCCTGGGACAGGGTCCGTTCTGGAAACACCATATATTTT
CAWDRVRSGNTIYF
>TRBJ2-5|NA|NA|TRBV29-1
TGCAGCGTTGTTTCCGGGGTACTCAAGAGAACCCAGTACTTC
CSVVSGVLKRTQYF
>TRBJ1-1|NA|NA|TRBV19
TGTGCCAGTATCGGGGGGGTCTTGGGTGAAGCTTTCTTT
CASIGGVLGEAFF
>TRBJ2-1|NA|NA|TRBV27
TGTGCCAGCACCACCCGGTGGGGGAGCTCCTACAATGAGCAGTTCTTC
CASTTRWGSSYNEQFF
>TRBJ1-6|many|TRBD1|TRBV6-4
TGTGCCAGCAGTGCCGCCGCGGGACAGGGATCACCCCTCCACTTT
CASSAAAGQGSPLHF
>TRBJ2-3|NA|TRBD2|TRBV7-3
TGTGCCAGCAGCTTAGGTCCGGGGGGGAAGCAGTATTTT
CASSLGPGGKQYF
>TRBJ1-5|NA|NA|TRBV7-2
TGTGCCAGCAGCTTATTCGGAAATAGCAATCAGCCCCAGCATTTT
CASSLFGNSNQPQHF
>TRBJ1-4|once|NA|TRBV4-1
TGCGCCAGCAGCCAAGGGCCTACCGCAGAAAAACTGTTTTTT
CASSQGPTAEKLFF
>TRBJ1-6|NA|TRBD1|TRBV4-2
TGTGCCAGCAGCCAACAGGACAGGGATAATTCACCCCTCCACTTT
CASSQQDRDNSPLHF
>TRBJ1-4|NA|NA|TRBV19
TGTGCCAGCCACCTCGGGAGGCAAGACGAAAAACTGTTTTTT
CASHLGRQDEKLFF
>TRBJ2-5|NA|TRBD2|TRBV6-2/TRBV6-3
TGTGCCAGCAGCCGCGCAGCGGGAGTTTCGACCCAGTACTTC
CASSRAAGVSTQYF
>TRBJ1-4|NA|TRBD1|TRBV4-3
TGCGCCAGCAGCTCTACGGGACAGGGGGCGACTAATGAAAAACTGTTTTTT
CASSSTGQGATNEKLFF
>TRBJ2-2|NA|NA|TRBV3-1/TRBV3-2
TGTGCCAGCAGCCAAGAGGGGATAGAGTGGACCGGGGAGCTGTTTTTT
CASSQEGIEWTGELFF
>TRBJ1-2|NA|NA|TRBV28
TGTGCCAGCCGAGGGACACGGGGTACTAACTATGGCTACACCTTC
CASRGTRGTNYGYTF
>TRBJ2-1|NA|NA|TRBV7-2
TGTGCCAGCAGCCCACCAGGGGGGTCCTACAATGAGCAGTTCTTC
CASSPPGGSYNEQFF
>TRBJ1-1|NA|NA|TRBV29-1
TGCAGCGTTTTACGGACAAGTAACACTGAAGCTTTCTTT
CSVLRTSNTEAFF
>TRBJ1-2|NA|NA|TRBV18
TGTGCCAGCTCGACAGACTGGGGGAACTATGGCTACACCTTC
CASSTDWGNYGYTF
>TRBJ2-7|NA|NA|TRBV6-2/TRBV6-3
TGTGCCAGCAGTTACCAGCCCGGGACGATCTCCTACGAGCAGTACTTC
CASSYQPGTISYEQYF
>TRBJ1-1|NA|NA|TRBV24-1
TGTGCCACCCGGGGACACGCGAACACTGAAGCTTTCTTT
CATRGHANTEAFF
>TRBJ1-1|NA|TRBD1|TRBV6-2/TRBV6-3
TGTGCCAGCAGTCCACCTACAGGGGATTCCACTGAAGCTTTCTTT
CASSPPTGDSTEAFF
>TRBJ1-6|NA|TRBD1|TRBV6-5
TGTGCCAGCAGCCGGACAGGGAATAATTCACCCCTCCACTTT
CASSRTGNNSPLHF
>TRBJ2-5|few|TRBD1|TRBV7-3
TGTGCCAGCAGCTTAACACGGACAGGGAAAGAGACCCAGTACTTC
CASSLTRTGKETQYF
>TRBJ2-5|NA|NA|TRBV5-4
TGTGCCAGCAGCTTGTACCTAGCAGAGACCCAGTACTTC
CASSLYLAETQYF
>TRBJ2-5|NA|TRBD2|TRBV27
TGTGCCAGCAGGGCCCAACTAGCGGGGGGGCCGGGGGAGACCCAGTACTTC
CASRAQLAGGPGETQYF
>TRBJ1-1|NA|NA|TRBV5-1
TGTGCCAGCAGCGTTACAGGGAAGGTTAACACTGAAGCTTTCTTT
CASSVTGKVNTEAFF
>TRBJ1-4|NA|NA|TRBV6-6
TGTGCCAGCAGCTATTACCTGTGGGGGGAAGTAGGGCCAACTAATGAAAAACTGTTTTTT
CASSYYLWGEVGPTNEKLFF
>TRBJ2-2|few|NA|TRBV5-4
TGTGCCAGCAGCTTGACGGCCGGGGAGCTGTTTTTT
CASSLTAGELFF
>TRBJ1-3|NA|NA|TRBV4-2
TGTGCCAGCAGCCAAGAGTCCGGGGGTCGAAACACCATATATTTT
CASSQESGGRNTIYF
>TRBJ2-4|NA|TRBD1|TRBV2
TGTGCCAGCAGTGAAACCCCGGGACAGTTAGCCAAAAACATTCAGTACTTC
CASSETPGQLAKNIQYF
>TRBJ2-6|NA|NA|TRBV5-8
TGTGCCAGCAGCTTAGGTGTGGGGTCTGGGGCCAACGTCCTGACTTTC
CASSLGVGSGANVLTF
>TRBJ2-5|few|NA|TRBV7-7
TGTGCTAGCAGCCCCCGGGCCCAGAATCGAGAGACCCAGTACTTC
CASSPRAQNRETQYF
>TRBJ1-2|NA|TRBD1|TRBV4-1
TGCGCCAGCGGGATACCGGGACAGGGGACGAGGGGCTACACCTTC
CASGIPGQGTRGYTF
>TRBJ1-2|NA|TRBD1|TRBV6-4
TGTGCCAGCAGTGAATTGGACAGGTCCGTTCTCACCTTC
CASSELDRSVLTF
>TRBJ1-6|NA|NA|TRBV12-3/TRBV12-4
TGTGCCAGCAGTGGGTCCTCACCCCTCCACTTT
CASSGSSPLHF